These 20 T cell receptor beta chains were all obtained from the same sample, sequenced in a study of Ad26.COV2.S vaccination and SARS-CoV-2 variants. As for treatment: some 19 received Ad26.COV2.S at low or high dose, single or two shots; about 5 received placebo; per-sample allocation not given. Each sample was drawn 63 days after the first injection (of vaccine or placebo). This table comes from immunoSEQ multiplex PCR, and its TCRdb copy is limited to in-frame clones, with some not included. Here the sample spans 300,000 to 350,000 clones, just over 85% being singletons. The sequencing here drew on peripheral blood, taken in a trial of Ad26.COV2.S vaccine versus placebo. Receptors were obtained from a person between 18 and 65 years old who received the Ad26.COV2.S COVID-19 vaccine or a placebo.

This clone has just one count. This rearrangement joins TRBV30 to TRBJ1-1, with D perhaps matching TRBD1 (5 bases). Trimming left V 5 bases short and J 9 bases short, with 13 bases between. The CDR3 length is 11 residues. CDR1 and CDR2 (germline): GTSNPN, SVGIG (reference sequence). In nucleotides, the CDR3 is TGTGCCTGGGACAGTCTTACTAAAGCTTTCTTT. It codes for CAWDSLTKAFF. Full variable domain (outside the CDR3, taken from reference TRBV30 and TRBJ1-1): SQTIHQWPATLVQPVGSPLSLECTVEGTSNPNLYWYRQAAGRGLQLLFYSVGIGQISSEVPQNLSASRPQDRQFILSSKKLLLSDSGFYLCAWDSLTKAFFGQGTRLTVV.

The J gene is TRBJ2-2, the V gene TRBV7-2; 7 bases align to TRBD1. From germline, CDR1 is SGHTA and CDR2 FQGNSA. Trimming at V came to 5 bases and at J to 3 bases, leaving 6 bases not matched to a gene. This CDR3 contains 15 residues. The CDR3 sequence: CASSRWTGDTGELFF. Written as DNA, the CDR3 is TGTGCCAGCAGCCGTTGGACAGGAGACACCGGGGAGCTGTTTTTT.

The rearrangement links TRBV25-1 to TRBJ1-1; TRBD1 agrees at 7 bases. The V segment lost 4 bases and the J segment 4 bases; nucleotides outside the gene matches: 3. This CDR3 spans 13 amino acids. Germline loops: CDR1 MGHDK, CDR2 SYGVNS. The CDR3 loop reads CASSATGTTEAFF. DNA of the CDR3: TGTGCCAGCAGTGCGACAGGGACCACTGAAGCTTTCTTT.

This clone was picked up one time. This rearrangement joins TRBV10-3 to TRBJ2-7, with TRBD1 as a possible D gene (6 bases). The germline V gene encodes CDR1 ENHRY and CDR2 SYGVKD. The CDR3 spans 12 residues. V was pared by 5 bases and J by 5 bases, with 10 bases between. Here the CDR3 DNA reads TGTGCCATCAGTCAGGGGATAAACGAGCAGTACTTC. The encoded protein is CAISQGINEQYF.

CDR3 sequence: CASAVGREVTEAFF. CDR3 in DNA: TGCGCCAGTGCAGTGGGCAGGGAGGTCACTGAAGCTTTCTTT. The chain joins TRBV5-1 to TRBJ1-1; D perhaps matches TRBD1 (5 bases). V gave up 8 bases and J gave up 4 bases, with 18 bases separating them. CDR3 size: 14 residues. Germline V gene lookup returns CDR1 SGHRS and CDR2 YFSETQ.

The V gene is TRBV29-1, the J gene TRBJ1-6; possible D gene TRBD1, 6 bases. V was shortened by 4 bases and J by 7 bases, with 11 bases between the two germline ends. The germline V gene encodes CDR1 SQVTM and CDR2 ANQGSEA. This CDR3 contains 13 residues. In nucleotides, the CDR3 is TGCAGCGTTGGGGCTGGGGGCAATTCACCCCTCCACTTT. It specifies CSVGAGGNSPLHF.

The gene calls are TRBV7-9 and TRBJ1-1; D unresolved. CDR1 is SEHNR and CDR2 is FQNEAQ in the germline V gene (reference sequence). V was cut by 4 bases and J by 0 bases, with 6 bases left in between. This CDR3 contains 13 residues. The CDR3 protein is CASSYTMNTEAFF. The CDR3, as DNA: TGTGCCAGCAGCTACACTATGAACACTGAAGCTTTCTTT.

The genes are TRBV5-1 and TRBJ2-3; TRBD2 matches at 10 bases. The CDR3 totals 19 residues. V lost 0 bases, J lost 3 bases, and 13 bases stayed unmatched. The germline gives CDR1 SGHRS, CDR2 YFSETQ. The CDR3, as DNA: TGCGCCAGCAGCTTGGGTTCAAGCGGGGGGGCCGGTGGGACAGATACGCAGTATTTT. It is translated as CASSLGSSGGAGGTDTQYF.

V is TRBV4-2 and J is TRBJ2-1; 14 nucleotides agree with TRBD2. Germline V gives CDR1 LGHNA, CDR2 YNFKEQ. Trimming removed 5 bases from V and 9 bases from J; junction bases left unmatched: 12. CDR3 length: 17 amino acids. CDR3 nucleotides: TGTGCCAGCAGCTCCCCGGGACTAGCGGGGGCTACAGGTGAGCAGTTCTTC. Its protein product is CASSSPGLAGATGEQFF.

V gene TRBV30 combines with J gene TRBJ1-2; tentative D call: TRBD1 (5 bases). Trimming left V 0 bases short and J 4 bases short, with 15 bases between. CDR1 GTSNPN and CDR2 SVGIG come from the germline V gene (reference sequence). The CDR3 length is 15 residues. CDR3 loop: CAWSVQLGVGYGYTF. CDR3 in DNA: TGTGCCTGGAGTGTACAATTGGGGGTTGGCTATGGCTACACCTTC.

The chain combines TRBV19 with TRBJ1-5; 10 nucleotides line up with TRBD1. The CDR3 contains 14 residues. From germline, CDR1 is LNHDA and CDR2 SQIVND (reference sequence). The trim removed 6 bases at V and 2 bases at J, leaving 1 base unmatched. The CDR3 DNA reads TGTGCCAGTAGGACAGGGGGCGGCAATCAGCCCCAGCATTTT. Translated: CASRTGGGNQPQHF.

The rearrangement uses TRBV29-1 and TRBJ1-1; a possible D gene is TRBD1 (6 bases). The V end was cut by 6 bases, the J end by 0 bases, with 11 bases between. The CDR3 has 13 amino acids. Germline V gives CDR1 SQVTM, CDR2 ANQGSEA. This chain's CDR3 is CSVKTGLNTEAFF. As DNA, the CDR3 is TGCAGCGTCAAGACAGGCCTGAACACTGAAGCTTTCTTT. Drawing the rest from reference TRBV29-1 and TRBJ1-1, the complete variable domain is SAVISQKPSRDICQRGTSLTIQCQVDSQVTMMFWYRQQPGQSLTLIATANQGSEATYESGFVIDKFPISRPNLTFSTLTVSNMSPEDSSIYLCSVKTGLNTEAFFGQGTRLTVV.

The CDR3 coding sequence is TGTGCCAGCAGCTTTGGGCCTGCCAATGAGCAGTTCTTC. It encodes CASSFGPANEQFF. The gene calls are TRBV11-3 and TRBJ2-1; the D is unclear. The CDR3 has 13 residues. Trimming pared 3 bases from V and 6 bases from J, leaving 9 bases between. Looked up from germline, CDR1 is SGHNT and CDR2 is YENEEA. Full variable domain (outside the CDR3, taken from reference TRBV11-3 and TRBJ2-1): EAGVVQSPRYKIIEKKQPVAFWCNPISGHNTLYWYLQNLGQGPELLIRYENEEAVDDSQLPKDRFSAERLKGVDSTLKIQPAELGDSAVYLCASSFGPANEQFFGPGTRLTVL.

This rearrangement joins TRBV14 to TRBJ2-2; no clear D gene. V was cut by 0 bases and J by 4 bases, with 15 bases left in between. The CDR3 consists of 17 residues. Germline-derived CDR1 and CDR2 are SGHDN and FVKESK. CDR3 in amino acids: CASSQEIAAQGTGELFF. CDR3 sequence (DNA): TGTGCCAGCAGCCAAGAAATTGCGGCGCAAGGCACCGGGGAGCTGTTTTTT.

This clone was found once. The CDR3 DNA reads TGTGCCAGCAGCTTATATAGGGACAGGCCTGCAACTAATGAAAAACTGTTTTTT. As protein: CASSLYRDRPATNEKLFF. The chain uses TRBV11-3 and TRBJ1-4, with 8 nucleotides matching TRBD1. The V segment lost 2 bases and the J segment 0 bases; nucleotides outside the gene matches: 8. Germline V gives CDR1 SGHNT, CDR2 YENEEA. The CDR3 length is 18 residues.

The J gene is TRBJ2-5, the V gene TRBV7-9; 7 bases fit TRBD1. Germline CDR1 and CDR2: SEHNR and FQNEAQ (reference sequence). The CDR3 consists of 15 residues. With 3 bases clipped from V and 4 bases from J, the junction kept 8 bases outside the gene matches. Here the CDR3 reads CASSFRDTGVETQYF. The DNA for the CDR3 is TGTGCCAGCAGCTTCCGAGATACAGGGGTAGAGACCCAGTACTTC.

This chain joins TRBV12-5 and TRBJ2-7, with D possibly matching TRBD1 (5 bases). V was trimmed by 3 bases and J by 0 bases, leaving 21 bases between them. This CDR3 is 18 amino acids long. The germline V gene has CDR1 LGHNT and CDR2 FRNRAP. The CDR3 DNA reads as TGTGCTAGTGGTTTTTCGACGTCACAAGTTAGGGGCTCCTACGAGCAGTACTTC. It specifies CASGFSTSQVRGSYEQYF.

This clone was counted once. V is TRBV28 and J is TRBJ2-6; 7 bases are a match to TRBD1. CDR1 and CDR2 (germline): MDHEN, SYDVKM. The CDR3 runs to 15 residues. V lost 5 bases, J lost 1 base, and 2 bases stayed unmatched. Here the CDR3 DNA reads TGTGCCAGCAGTCCGGGACAGTCTGGGGCCAACGTCCTGACTTTC. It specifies CASSPGQSGANVLTF.

In DNA, the CDR3 is TGCGCCAGCAGCCAAGGAAGAATGGGGGCCCCCGGGGAAAAACTGTTTTTT. Protein: CASSQGRMGAPGEKLFF. The rearrangement links TRBV4-1 to TRBJ1-4; a possible D gene is TRBD1 (6 bases). V was trimmed by 1 base and J by 8 bases, leaving 20 bases between them. From germline, CDR1 is MGHRA and CDR2 YSYEKL. This CDR3 is 17 amino acids long.

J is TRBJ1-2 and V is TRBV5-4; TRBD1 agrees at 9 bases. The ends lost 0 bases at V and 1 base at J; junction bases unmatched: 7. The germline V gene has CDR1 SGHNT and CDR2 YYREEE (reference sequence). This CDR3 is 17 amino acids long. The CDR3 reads CASSLDRTGGLNYGYTF. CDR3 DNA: TGTGCCAGCAGCTTGGATCGAACAGGGGGCCTTAACTATGGCTACACCTTC.